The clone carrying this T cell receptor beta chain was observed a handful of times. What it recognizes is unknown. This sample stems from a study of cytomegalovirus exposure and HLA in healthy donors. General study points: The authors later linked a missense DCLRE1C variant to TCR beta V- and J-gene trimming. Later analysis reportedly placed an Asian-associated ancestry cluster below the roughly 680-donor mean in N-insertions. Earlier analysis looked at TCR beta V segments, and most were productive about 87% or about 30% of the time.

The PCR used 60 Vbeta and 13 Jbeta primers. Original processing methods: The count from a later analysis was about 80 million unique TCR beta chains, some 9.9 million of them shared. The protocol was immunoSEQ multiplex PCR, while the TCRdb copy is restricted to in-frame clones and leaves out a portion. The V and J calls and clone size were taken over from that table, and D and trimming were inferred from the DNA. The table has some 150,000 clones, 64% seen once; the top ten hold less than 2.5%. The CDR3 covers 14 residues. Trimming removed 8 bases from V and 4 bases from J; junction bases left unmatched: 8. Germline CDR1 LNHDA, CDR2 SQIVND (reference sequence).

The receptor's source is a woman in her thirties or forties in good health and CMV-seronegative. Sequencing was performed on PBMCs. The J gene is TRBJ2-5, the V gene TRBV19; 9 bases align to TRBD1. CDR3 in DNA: TGTGCCAGTCAGGACAGGGGACACCGAGAGACCCAGTACTTC. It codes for CASQDRGHRETQYF.